The TCR beta chain described here comes from a study of T cell responses to AZD1222 COVID-19 vaccine. The CDR3 has 17 amino acids. V trimming: 5 bases; J trimming: 1 base; junction bases outside the gene matches: 8. Germline V gene lookup returns CDR1 SSHAT and CDR2 FNYEAQ (reference sequence). Generated by immunoSEQ multiplex PCR, the TCRdb table keeps only in-frame clones and is missing some. This table holds approximately 91,000 clones, over 75% found once. The material sequenced was peripheral blood, taken on day 0 of AZD1222 vaccination. V and J are TRBV7-7 and TRBJ2-6; 7 bases line up with TRBD1. The origin of this receptor is an adult in good health. In DNA form, the CDR3 reads TGTGCCAGCAGCCCCCGGGACAGACAATCTGGGGCCAACGTCCTGACTTTC. Amino acids: CASSPRDRQSGANVLTF.